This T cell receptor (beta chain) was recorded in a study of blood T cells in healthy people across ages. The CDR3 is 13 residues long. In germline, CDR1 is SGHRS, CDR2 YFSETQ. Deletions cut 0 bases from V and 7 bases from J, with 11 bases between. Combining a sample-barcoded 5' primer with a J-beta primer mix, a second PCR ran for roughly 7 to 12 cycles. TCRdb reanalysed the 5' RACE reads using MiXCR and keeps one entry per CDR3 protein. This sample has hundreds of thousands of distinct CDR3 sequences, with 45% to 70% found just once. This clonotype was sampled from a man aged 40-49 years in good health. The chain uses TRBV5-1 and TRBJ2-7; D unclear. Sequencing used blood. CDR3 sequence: CASSLVFNEEQYF. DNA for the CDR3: TGCGCCAGCAGCTTGGTATTCAACGAGGAGCAGTACTTC.